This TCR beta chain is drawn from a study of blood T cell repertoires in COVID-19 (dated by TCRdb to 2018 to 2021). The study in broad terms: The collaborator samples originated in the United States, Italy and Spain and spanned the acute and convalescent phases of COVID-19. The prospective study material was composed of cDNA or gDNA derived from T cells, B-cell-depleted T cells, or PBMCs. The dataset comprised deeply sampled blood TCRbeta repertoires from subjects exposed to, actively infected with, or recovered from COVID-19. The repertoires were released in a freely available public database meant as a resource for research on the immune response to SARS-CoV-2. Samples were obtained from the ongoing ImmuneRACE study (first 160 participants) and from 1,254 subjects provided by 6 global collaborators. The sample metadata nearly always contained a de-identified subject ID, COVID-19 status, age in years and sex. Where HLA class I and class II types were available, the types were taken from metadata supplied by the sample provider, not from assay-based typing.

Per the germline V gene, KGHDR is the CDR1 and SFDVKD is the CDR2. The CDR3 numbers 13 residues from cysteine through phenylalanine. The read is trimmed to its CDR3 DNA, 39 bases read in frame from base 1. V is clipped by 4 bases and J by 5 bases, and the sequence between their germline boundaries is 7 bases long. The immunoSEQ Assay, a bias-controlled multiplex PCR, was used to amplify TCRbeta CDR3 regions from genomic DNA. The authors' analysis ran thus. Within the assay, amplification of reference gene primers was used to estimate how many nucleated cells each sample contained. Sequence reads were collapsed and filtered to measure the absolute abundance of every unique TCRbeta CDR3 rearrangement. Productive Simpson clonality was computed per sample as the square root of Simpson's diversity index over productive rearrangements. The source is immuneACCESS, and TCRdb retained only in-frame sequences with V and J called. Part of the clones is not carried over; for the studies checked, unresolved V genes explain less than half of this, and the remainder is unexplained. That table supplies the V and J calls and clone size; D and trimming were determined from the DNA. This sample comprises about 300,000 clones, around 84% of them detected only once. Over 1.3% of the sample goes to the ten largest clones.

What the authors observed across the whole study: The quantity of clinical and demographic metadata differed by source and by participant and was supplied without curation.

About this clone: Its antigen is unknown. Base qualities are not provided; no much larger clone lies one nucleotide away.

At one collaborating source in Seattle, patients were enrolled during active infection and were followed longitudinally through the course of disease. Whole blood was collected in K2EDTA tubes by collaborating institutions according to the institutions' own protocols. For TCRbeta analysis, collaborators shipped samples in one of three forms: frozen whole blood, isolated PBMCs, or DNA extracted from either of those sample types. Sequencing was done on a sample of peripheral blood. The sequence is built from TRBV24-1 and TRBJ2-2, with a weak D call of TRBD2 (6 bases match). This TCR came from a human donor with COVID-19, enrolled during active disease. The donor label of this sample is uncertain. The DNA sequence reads TGTGCCACCAGTGACGGGACTACCGGGGAGCTGTTTTTT. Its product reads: CATSDGTTGELFF.